This TCR beta chain was retrieved from a study of shared clonotypes between healthy human individuals. On the study more broadly: Per-donor plates numbered three CD4 naive, three CD4 memory, two CD8 naive and one CD8 memory.

It was into CD45RA+ naive and CD45RA-negative memory subsets that the CD4+ cells were split. CDR1 is SGHRS, CDR2 YFSETQ, per germline. Between the trimmed V and J ends, which lost 0 bases and 4 bases, there was a span of 11 bases. The CDR3 consists of 14 residues. The study's findings and limits: Clonotype sharing across donors was expected to vary with sequencing depth.

Comment on this clone: No antigen is known for it.

Deep was the level used in running the assay. Assay: immunoSEQ multiplex PCR; the TCRdb copy retains only in-frame clones and omits some. The repertoire holds about 680,000 clones, with 73% as singletons. This receptor was taken from a woman aged 25 to 39 in good health. The V gene is TRBV5-1, the J gene TRBJ2-7, with D hard to call. The sample comprised memory CD4+ T cells sorted from blood. Subset meaning: CD45RA-negative fraction. For the CDR3, the DNA is TGCGCCAGCAGCTTGGTCTCACTGGATTACGAGCAGTACTTC. Translation gives CASSLVSLDYEQYF.